This is a list of T cell receptor beta chains from one sample in a study of post-analysis software for immune sequencing data. Each CDR3 protein gets one entry after TCRdb re-called the PCR reads with MiXCR. This sample has some 890,000 distinct CDR3 sequences, with approximately 50% found just once. The sequencing sample was made of blood. The receptor set was obtained from a girl aged 10-17 years with multiple sclerosis. The CDR3 runs from the conserved cysteine through the conserved F or W. The D gene is left open where the match is weak. Only part of the rows carry a size: once, few, many, or a class if the clone is expanded.

TRBJ1-5 - TRBV10-2 - TGCGCCAGCAGTGAGAGTAGGGAAAATCAGCCCCAGCATTTT CASSESRENQPQHF
TRBJ1-1 - TRBV27 - TGTGCCAGCAGTTTACAGCCCACGAACACTGAAGCTTTCTTT CASSLQPTNTEAFF
TRBJ2-6 - TRBV6-6 - TGTGCCAGCAGTGTGAGCAGGGGTACGGGGGCCAACGTCCTGACTTTC CASSVSRGTGANVLTF
TRBJ1-5 - TRBV9 once TGTGCCAGCAGCGTAGGTCCAGGGGATCAGCCCCAGCATTTT CASSVGPGDQPQHF
TRBJ2-5 - TRBV6-6 - TGTGCCAGCAGTGTGGGAGACCAAGAGACCCAGTACTTC CASSVGDQETQYF
TRBJ2-7 - TRBV20-1 - TGCAGTGCTCGATCTCGACTCCCTCGGGAGCAGTACTTC CSARSRLPREQYF
TRBJ2-5 TRBD2 TRBV6-5 - TGTGCCAGCAGTTACTCTAGCGGGGCAAAGACCCAGTACTTC CASSYSSGAKTQYF
TRBJ1-2 - TRBV10-3 - TGTGCCATCAGGAGGGGCAGGGAACTACGTGGCTACACCTTC CAIRRGRELRGYTF
TRBJ2-7 TRBD2 TRBV6-4 few TGTGCCAGCAGTTATCTAGCGGGGTACGAGCAGTACTTC CASSYLAGYEQYF
TRBJ1-1 - TRBV11-2 - TGTGCCAGCAGCTTAGCCGCCGGACGGTTGAACACTGAAGCTTTCTTT CASSLAAGRLNTEAFF
TRBJ2-5 TRBD2 TRBV20-1 few TGCAGTGCTAGAGAGGCCAGCGGGAGCGATGGGAAGACCCAGTACTTC CSAREASGSDGKTQYF
TRBJ2-3 TRBD2 TRBV5-1 - TGCGCCAGCAGCTTATCACCCCCTCGACCGGGACTAGGGGGATTGGATACGCAGTATTTT CASSLSPPRPGLGGLDTQYF
TRBJ1-5 - TRBV4-2 - TGTGCCAGCAGCCAAGAACTAGCGGCGGAGACCCAGCATTTT CASSQELAAETQHF
TRBJ2-1 TRBD2 TRBV5-1 - TGCGCCAGCAGCCCTTCCTCCGGGACTAGCAGATACAATGAGCAGTTCTTC CASSPSSGTSRYNEQFF
TRBJ1-2 - TRBV6-5 many TGTGCCAGCCAACCTTACGGGGAAGTTAGGGGCTACACCTTC CASQPYGEVRGYTF
TRBJ1-4 - TRBV6-5 few TGTGCCAGCAGCTCAGGGGAGAAACTGTTTTTT CASSSGEKLFF
TRBJ2-1 TRBD1 TRBV5-1 - TGCGCCAGCAGCTTGGGACAGGGGGCCGACAATGAGCGGTTCTTC CASSLGQGADNERFF
TRBJ2-1 TRBD2 TRBV12-3/TRBV12-4 - TGTGCCAGCAGGGGTGAGCGGGAGATCTACAATGAGCAGTTCTTC CASRGEREIYNEQFF
TRBJ2-1 - TRBV7-6 - TGTGCCAGCAGCGCCCGGGGCTCCGTCCTCGAGCAGTTCTTC CASSARGSVLEQFF
TRBJ1-2 - TRBV20-1 few TGCAGTGCCCCTGGGTCGGGGACCCGTTATGGCTACACCTTC CSAPGSGTRYGYTF
TRBJ1-1 - TRBV12-3/TRBV12-4 - TGTGCCGGCGCTACCGGGGCATTGAACACTGAAGCTTTCTTT CAGATGALNTEAFF
TRBJ2-7 - TRBV20-1 few TGCAGTGCTAGTTTCGGGGGCTCCTACGAGCAGTACTTC CSASFGGSYEQYF
TRBJ2-5 TRBD2 TRBV9 - TGTGCCAGCAGCGTCGAAGACCGTGGACTAGCCAAGTACCAAGAGACCCAGTACTTC CASSVEDRGLAKYQETQYF
TRBJ2-1 - TRBV29-1 - TGCAGCGTTGAAGGCGGAGTGAGCTCCTACAATGAGCAGTTCTTC CSVEGGVSSYNEQFF
TRBJ2-5 - TRBV25-1 - TGTGCCAGCAGTGAATCGATGACAGCGGCGGCCCAGTACTTC CASSESMTAAAQYF
TRBJ2-3 - TRBV7-3 - TGTGCCAGCCGAGACAGTTACACAGATACGCAGTATTTT CASRDSYTDTQYF
TRBJ2-3 TRBD1 TRBV12-3/TRBV12-4 few TGTGCCAGCAGCCTGGACAGGAAATCAGATACGCAGTATTTT CASSLDRKSDTQYF